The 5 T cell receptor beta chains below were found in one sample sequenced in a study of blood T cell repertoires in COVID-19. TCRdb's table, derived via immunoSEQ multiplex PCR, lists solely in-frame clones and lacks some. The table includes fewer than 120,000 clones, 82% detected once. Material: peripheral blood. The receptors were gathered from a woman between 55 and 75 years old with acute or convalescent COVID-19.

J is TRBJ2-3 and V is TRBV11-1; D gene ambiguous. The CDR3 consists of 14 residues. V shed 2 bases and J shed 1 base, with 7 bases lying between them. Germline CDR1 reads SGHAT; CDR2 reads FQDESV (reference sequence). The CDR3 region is CASSLSAGTDTQYF. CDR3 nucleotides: TGTGCCAGCAGCTTAAGCGCAGGCACAGATACGCAGTATTTT.

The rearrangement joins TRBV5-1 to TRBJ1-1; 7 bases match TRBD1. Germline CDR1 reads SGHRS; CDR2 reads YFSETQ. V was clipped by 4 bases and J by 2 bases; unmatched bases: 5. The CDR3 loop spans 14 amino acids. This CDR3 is CASSLDRENTEAFF. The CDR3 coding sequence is TGCGCCAGCAGCCTAGACAGGGAAAACACTGAAGCTTTCTTT.

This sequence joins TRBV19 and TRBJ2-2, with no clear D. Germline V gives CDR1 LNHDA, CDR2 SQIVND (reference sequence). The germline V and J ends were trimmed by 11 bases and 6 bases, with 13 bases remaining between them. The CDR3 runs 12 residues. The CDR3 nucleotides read TGTGCCGGTGAGAACGGGTCCGGGGAGCTGTTTTTT. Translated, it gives CAGENGSGELFF.

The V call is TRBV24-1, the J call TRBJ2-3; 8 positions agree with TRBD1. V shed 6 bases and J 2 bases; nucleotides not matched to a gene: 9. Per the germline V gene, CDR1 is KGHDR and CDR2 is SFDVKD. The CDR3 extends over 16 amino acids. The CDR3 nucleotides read TGTGCCACCAGTTTGAACAGGGGGAGCTTCACAGATACGCAGTATTTT. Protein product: CATSLNRGSFTDTQYF.

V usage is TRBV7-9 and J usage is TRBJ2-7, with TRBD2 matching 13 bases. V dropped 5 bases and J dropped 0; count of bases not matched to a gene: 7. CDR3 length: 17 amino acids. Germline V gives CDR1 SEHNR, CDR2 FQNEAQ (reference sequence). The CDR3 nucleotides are TGTGCCAGCAGCGCCGGACTAGCGGGGGTGACCTCCTACGAGCAGTACTTC. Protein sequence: CASSAGLAGVTSYEQYF.